The 7 T cell receptor beta chains below were found in one sample sequenced in a study of blood T cells in healthy people across ages (dated by TCRdb to between 2014 and 2016). Preparation of the library involved 5' RACE. Sequenced using an Illumina HiSeq 2500. A second PCR of roughly 6 to 12 cycles was run with a J-beta primer mix and a sample-barcoded 5' primer. TCRdb handled the public reads itself, with Q25 trimming in fastp and clone calling in MiXCR, and kept productive beta chains. Rows are unified per CDR3 protein, each entry keeping the most common DNA and genes. The sample table shows some 750,000 distinct CDR3 sequences, and 22% are seen once. The ten largest clones take up approximately 20% of the sample. Sequencing was performed on blood. The receptors were gathered from a man between 65 and 85 years old in good health.

This clonotype was observed a handful of times. The rearrangement joins TRBV6-2 or TRBV6-3 to TRBJ2-1; tentative D call: TRBD2 (6 bases). Germline CDR1 and CDR2: MNHEY and SVGEGT. V lost 10 bases to trimming and J lost 8 bases, with 18 bases between them. CDR3 length equals 13 residues. CDR3 nucleotide sequence: TGTGCCACCCTTAGTAGCGGCTTGTATGAGCAGTTCTTC. Translating it yields CATLSSGLYEQFF.

Points on this clonotype: One end of the junction fails to match germline, which may point to a read error. This rearrangement joins TRBV7-8 to TRBJ1-3, with TRBD1 as a possible D gene (6 bases). Germline V gene data show CDR1 as SGHVS and CDR2 as FQNEAQ. The CDR3 is made up of 16 amino acids. The CDR3 region is CVSSNGQPYSGNTIYF. CDR3 nucleotide sequence: TGTGTCAGCAGCAACGGACAGCCCTACTCTGGAAACACCATATATTTT.

This clonotype was recorded many times. The V call is TRBV2, the J call TRBJ2-4; weak D call: TRBD1 (5 bases). Trimming left V 3 bases short and J 4 bases short, with 10 bases between. The CDR3 totals 14 residues. Germline V gene sequence: CDR1 SNHLY, CDR2 FYNNEI. In DNA, the CDR3 is TGTGCCAGCAGTGACCAGGGCCGGAAAAACATTCAGTACTTC. It yields the protein CASSDQGRKNIQYF.

This clonotype occurred many times. V and J are TRBV6-1 and TRBJ2-7; D is undetermined. Trimming cost V 7 bases and J 2 bases, with 6 bases left between them. The V gene's germline CDR1 is MNHNS and CDR2 SASEGT. The CDR3 runs to 11 residues. CDR3: CASTGTYEQYF. CDR3 bases: TGTGCCAGCACAGGCACCTACGAGCAGTACTTC.

The sample holds a few counts of this clonotype. The rearrangement joins TRBV5-5 to TRBJ2-5; the D gene is possibly TRBD2 (6 bases). CDR3 size: 15 residues. Between the trimmed V and J ends, which lost 4 bases and 3 bases, there was a span of 16 bases. CDR1 SGHKS and CDR2 YYEKEE come from the germline V gene (reference sequence). The DNA of the CDR3 is TGTGCCAGCAGCGACCCGGGACTGATGAAAGAGACCCAGTACTTC. This translates into CASSDPGLMKETQYF.

This clonotype has just a few counts. The chain is built from TRBV6-5 and TRBJ1-1; D is uncertain. The CDR3 is 17 amino acids. Germline loops: CDR1 MNHEY, CDR2 SVGAGI. V lost 0 bases and J lost 0, with 14 bases in between. The CDR3 spells CASSYSTRQVLNTEAFF. The CDR3 bases are TGTGCCAGCAGTTACTCGACCCGGCAGGTTTTGAACACTGAAGCTTTCTTT.

The table lists this clonotype with a few counts. The chain has TRBV29-1 and TRBJ2-1; no definite D call. The CDR3 runs 15 residues. Trimming stripped 0 bases from V and 7 bases from J, with 16 bases between. The germline gives CDR1 SQVTM, CDR2 ANQGSEA. The DNA for the CDR3 is TGCAGCGTTGAAGATCAAGACAACCTGGGGAATGAGCAGTTCTTC. Translation gives CSVEDQDNLGNEQFF.